This TCR beta chain was observed in a study of cytomegalovirus exposure and HLA in healthy donors. Overall study context: An earlier analysis found some 100 million unique TCR beta sequences from approximately 190 million T cells.

The CDR3 is made up of 15 amino acids. Germline CDR1 is SGHNT and CDR2 is YYREEE (reference sequence). The V segment lost 4 bases and the J segment 7 bases; nucleotides outside the gene matches: 8. The sample holds one count of this clone. In the PCR, 60 Vbeta and 13 Jbeta primers were used. The data were produced by immunoSEQ multiplex PCR, yet TCRdb's version contains in-frame clones alone and is incomplete. Here the sample spans about 140,000 clones, 77% being singletons. Sequencing was carried out using PBMCs. The chain employs TRBV5-4 and TRBJ2-1; TRBD1 agrees at 10 bases. The TCR comes from a female donor in good health and CMV-seronegative. The CDR3, as DNA: TGTGCCAGCAGCCCGCCGGGACAGGGGTTAAATGAGCAGTTCTTC. Translated: CASSPPGQGLNEQFF. The complete variable domain, with remaining parts taken from reference TRBV5-4 and TRBJ2-1, reads ETGVTQSPTHLIKTRGQQVTLRCSSQSGHNTVSWYQQALGQGPQFIFQYYREEENGRGNFPPRFSGLQFPNYSSELNVNALELDDSALYLCASSPPGQGLNEQFFGPGTRLTVL.